Here is one T cell receptor (beta chain) with its context. Its target is not known. The assay was immunoSEQ multiplex PCR, and TCRdb's table has in-frame clones only and misses some. The sample has almost 700,000 clones; 90% to 95% are singletons. The sample belongs to a study of shared clonotypes between healthy human individuals. In the study overall: Per-donor plates numbered three CD4 naive, three CD4 memory, two CD8 naive and one CD8 memory.

Study conclusions and caveats: Naive subsets tended to show greater estimated richness than memory subsets.

Germline CDR1 SGHNT, CDR2 YYREEE (reference sequence). Trimming removed 1 base at V and 4 bases at J, with 6 bases between. The CDR3 consists of 13 residues. Naive CD8 cells comprised CD45RO-negative, CCR7-positively selected cells, excluding terminally differentiated effector memory CD45RA+ cells. Donation came from healthy HIV-negative adults that had no recent acute infections or vaccinations. Sequenced input: naive CD8+ T cells sorted from blood. This chain joins TRBV5-4 and TRBJ1-3, with D perhaps TRBD1 (5 bases). This receptor was obtained from a man aged 30 to 39 in good health. CDR3 nucleotide sequence: TGTGCCAGCAGCTTGACAGGCGGAAACACCATATATTTT. It translates to CASSLTGGNTIYF.